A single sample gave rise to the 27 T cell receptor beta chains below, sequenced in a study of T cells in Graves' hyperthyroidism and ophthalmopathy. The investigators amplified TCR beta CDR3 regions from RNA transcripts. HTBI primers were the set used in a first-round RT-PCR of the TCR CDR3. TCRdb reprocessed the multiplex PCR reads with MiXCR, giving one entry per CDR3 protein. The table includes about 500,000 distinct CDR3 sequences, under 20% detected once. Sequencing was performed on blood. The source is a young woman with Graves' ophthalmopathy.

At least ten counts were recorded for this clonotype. CDR3 sequence: CASSKDRGTDTQYF. In DNA, the CDR3 is TGTGCCAGCAGTAAGGACAGGGGCACAGATACGCAGTATTTT. V and J are TRBV28 and TRBJ2-3; 8 nucleotides line up with TRBD1. The V and J ends lost 5 bases and 1 base, in that order; junction bases with no gene match: 2. Germline assignment: CDR1 MDHEN and CDR2 SYDVKM. The CDR3 sequence is 14 residues long.

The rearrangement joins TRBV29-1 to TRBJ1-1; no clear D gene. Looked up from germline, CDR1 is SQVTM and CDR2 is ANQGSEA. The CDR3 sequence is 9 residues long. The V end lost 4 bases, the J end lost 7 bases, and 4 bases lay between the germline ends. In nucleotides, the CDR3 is TGCAGCGTTGGGGGTGAAGCTTTCTTT. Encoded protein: CSVGGEAFF. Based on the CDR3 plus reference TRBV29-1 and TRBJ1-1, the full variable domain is SAVISQKPSRDICQRGTSLTIQCQVDSQVTMMFWYRQQPGQSLTLIATANQGSEATYESGFVIDKFPISRPNLTFSTLTVSNMSPEDSSIYLCSVGGEAFFGQGTRLTVV.

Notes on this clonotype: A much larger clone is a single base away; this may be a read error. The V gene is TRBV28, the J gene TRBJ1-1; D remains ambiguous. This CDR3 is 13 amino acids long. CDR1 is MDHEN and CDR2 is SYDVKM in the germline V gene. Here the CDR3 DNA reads TGTGCCAGCTGGATGGTTATGAACACTGAAGCTCTCTTT. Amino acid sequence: CASWMVMNTEALF.

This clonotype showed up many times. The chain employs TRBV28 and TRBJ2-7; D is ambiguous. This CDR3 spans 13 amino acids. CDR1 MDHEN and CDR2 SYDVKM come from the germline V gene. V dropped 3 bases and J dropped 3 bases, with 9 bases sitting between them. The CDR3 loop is CASSLELNYEQYF. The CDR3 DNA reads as TGTGCCAGCAGTTTGGAACTTAACTACGAGCAGTACTTC.

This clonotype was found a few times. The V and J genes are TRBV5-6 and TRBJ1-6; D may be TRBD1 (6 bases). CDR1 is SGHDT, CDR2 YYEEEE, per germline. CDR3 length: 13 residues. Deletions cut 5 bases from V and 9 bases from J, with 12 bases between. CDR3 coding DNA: TGTGCCAGCAGACAGGGTTTGGGTTCACCCCTCCACTTT. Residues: CASRQGLGSPLHF.

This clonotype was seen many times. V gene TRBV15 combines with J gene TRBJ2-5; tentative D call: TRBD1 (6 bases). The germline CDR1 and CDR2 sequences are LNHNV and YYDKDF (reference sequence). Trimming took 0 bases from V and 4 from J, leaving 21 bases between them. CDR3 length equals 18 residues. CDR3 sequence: CATSRDGFEGESGETQYF. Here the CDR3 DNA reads TGTGCCACCAGCAGAGATGGGTTCGAGGGGGAGTCTGGAGAGACCCAGTACTTC.

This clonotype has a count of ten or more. CDR3 DNA: TGTGCCAGCAGTTTTCGGGGTGAACCTCTTTGGGGCACAGATACGCAGTATTTT. This encodes CASSFRGEPLWGTDTQYF. This chain uses TRBV12-3 or TRBV12-4 with TRBJ2-3, with D tentatively TRBD2 (5 bases). Trimming pared 3 bases from V and 1 base from J, leaving 20 bases between. CDR3 length: 18 amino acids.

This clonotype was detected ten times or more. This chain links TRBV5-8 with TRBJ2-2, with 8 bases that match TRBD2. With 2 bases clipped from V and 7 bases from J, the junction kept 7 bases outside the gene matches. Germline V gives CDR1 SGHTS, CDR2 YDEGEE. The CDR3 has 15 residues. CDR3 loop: CASSLPGLGVGELFF. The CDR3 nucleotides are TGTGCCAGCAGCTTACCGGGACTAGGGGTCGGGGAGCTGTTTTTT.

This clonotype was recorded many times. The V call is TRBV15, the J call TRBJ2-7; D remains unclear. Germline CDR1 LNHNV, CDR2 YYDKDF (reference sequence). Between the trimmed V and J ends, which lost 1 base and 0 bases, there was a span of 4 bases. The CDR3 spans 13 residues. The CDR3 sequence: CATSRGSSYEQYF. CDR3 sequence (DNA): TGTGCCACCAGCAGAGGCAGCTCCTACGAGCAGTACTTC.

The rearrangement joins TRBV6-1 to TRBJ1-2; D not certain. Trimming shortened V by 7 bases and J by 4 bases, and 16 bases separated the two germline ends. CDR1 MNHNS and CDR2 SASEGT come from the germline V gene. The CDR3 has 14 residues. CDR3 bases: TGTGCCAGCACCCCAAGGGCACAAATCTATGGCTACACCTTC. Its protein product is CASTPRAQIYGYTF.

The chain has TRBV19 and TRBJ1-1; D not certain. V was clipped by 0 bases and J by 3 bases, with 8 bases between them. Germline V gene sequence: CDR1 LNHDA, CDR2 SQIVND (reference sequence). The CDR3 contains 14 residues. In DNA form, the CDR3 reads TGTGCCAGTAGTATAGAAGGGATGGACACTGAAGCTTTCTTT. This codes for CASSIEGMDTEAFF. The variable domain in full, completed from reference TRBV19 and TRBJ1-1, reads DGGITQSPKYLFRKEGQNVTLSCEQNLNHDAMYWYRQDPGQGLRLIYYSQIVNDFQKGDIAEGYSVSREKKESFPLTVTSAQKNPTAFYLCASSIEGMDTEAFFGQGTRLTVV.

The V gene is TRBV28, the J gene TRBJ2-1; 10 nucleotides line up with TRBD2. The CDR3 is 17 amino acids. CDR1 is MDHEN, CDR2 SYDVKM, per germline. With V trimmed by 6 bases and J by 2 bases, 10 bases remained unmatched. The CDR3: CASSIGLGTSAYNEQFF. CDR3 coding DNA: TGTGCCAGCAGCATTGGACTGGGGACTAGCGCCTACAATGAGCAGTTCTTC. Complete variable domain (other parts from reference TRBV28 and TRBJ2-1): DVKVTQSSRYLVKRTGEKVFLECVQDMDHENMFWYRQDPGLGLRLIYFSYDVKMKEKGDIPEGYSVSREKKERFSLILESASTNQTSMYLCASSIGLGTSAYNEQFFGPGTRLTVL.

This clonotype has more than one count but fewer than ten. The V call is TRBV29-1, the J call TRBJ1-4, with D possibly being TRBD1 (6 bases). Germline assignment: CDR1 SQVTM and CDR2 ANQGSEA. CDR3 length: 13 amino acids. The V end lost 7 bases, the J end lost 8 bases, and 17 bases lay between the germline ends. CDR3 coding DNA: TGCAGCGCAGGGGCAGGGTTGAACGAAAAACTGTTTTTT. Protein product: CSAGAGLNEKLFF. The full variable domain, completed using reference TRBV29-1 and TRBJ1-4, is SAVISQKPSRDICQRGTSLTIQCQVDSQVTMMFWYRQQPGQSLTLIATANQGSEATYESGFVIDKFPISRPNLTFSTLTVSNMSPEDSSIYLCSAGAGLNEKLFFGSGTQLSVL.

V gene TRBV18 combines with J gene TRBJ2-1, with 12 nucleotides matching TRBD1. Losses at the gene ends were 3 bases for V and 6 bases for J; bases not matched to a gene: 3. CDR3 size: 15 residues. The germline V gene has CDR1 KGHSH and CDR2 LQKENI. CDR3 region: CASSPGQGATNEQFF. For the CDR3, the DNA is TGTGCCAGCTCACCGGGACAGGGGGCTACCAATGAGCAGTTCTTC.

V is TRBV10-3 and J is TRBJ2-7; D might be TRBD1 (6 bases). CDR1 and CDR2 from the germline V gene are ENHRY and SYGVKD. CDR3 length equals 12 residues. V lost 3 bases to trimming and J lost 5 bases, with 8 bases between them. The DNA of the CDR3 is TGTGCCATCAGTGACAGGGGAAACGAGCAGTACTTC. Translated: CAISDRGNEQYF.

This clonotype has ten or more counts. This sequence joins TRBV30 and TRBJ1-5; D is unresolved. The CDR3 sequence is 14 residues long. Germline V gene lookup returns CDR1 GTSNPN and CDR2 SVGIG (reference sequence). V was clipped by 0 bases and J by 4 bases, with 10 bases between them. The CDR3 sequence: CAWSVFGVNQPQHF. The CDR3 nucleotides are TGTGCCTGGAGTGTATTTGGAGTAAATCAGCCCCAGCATTTT. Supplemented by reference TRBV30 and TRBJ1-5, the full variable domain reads SQTIHQWPATLVQPVGSPLSLECTVEGTSNPNLYWYRQAAGRGLQLLFYSVGIGQISSEVPQNLSASRPQDRQFILSSKKLLLSDSGFYLCAWSVFGVNQPQHFGDGTRLSIL.

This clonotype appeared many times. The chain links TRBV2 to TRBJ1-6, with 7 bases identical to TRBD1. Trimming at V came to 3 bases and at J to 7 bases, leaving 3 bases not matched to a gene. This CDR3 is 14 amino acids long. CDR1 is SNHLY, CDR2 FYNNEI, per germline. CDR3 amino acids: CASSEQGVNSPLHF. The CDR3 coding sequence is TGTGCCAGCAGTGAGCAGGGGGTGAATTCACCCCTCCACTTT.

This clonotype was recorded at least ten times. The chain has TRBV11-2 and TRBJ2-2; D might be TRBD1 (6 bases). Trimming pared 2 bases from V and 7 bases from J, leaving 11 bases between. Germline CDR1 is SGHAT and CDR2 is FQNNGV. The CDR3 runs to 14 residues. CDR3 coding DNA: TGTGCCAGCAGCTTAATGGGGGCGAACGGGGAGCTGTTTTTT. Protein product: CASSLMGANGELFF.

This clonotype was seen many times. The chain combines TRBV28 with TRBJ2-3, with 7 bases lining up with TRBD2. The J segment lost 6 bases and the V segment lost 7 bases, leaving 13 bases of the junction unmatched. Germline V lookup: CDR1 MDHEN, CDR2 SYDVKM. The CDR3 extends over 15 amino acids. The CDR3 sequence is CASTAGGAGRDTQYF. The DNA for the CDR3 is TGTGCCAGCACCGCTGGGGGAGCGGGGAGGGATACGCAGTATTTT.

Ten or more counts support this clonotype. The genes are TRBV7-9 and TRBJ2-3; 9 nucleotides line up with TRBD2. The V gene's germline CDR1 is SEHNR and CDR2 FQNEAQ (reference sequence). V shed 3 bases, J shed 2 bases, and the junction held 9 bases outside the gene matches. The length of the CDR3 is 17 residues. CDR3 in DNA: TGTGCCAGCAGCTTCGGGCAGGCTAGCGGGAACACAGATACGCAGTATTTT. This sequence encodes CASSFGQASGNTDTQYF.

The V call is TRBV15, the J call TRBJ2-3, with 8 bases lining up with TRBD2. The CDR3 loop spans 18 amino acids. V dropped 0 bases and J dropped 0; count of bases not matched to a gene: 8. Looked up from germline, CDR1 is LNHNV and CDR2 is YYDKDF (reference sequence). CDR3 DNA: TGTGCCACCAGCAGAGATGGGAGGGCTAGCGGGAGCACAGATACGCAGTATTTT. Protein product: CATSRDGRASGSTDTQYF.

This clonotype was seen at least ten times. In nucleotides, the CDR3 is TGTGCCACCAGCATAGCGGTAAACACAGATACGCAGTATTTT. Translation: CATSIAVNTDTQYF. The J gene is TRBJ2-3, the V gene TRBV15, with a weak D call TRBD2 (6 bases). Germline V gene sequence: CDR1 LNHNV, CDR2 YYDKDF (reference sequence). Trimming shortened V by 4 bases and J by 2 bases, and 10 bases separated the two germline ends. The CDR3 length is 14 residues.

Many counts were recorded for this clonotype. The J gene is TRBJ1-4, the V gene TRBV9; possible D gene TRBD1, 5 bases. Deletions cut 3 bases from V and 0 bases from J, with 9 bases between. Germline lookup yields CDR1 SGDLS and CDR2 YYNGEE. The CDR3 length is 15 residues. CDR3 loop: CASSATVATNEKLFF. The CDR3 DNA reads TGTGCCAGCAGCGCGACAGTTGCAACTAATGAAAAACTGTTTTTT.

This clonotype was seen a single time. The DNA of the CDR3 is TGTGCCAGCAGTTACTCGGGCAGGGATGAGGAAAAACTGTTTTTT. This translates into CASSYSGRDEEKLFF. The chain recombines TRBV6-2 or TRBV6-3 with TRBJ1-4; maybe TRBD1 (5 bases). CDR3 length equals 15 residues. CDR1 MNHEY and CDR2 SVGEGT come from the germline V gene. Trimming left V 0 bases short and J 8 bases short, with 13 bases between.

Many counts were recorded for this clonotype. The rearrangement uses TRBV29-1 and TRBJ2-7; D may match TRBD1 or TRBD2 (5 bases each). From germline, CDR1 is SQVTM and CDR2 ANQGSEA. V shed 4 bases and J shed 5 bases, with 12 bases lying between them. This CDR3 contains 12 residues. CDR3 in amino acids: CSVADGTNEQYF. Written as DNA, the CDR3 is TGCAGCGTTGCTGACGGGACCAACGAGCAGTACTTC.

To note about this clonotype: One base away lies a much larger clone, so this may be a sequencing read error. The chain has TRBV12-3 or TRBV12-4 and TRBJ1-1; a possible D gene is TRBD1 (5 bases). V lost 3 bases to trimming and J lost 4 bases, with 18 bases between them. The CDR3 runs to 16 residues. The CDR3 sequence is CASSFKRGAGGTEAFF. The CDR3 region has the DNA TGTGCCAGCAGTTTTAAAAGGGGCGCGGGAGGCACTGAAGCTTTCTTT.

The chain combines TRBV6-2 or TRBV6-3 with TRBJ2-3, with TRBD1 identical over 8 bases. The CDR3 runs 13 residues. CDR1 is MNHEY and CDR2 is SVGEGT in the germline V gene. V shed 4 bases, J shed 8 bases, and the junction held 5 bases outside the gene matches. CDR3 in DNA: TGTGCCAGCAGTTCGGACAGGGAGGTTACGCAGTATTTT. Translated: CASSSDREVTQYF.